The clone carrying this T cell receptor beta chain counts as medium-sized (0.01 to 0.1%). Antigen unknown. Via MiXCR, TCRdb re-called the multiplex PCR reads, giving one row per CDR3 protein. The data contain about 2,700 distinct CDR3 sequences, more than 4% of them seen just once; the ten biggest clones take up under 14%. Purified naive CD4+ T cells were depleted of CD25+ Tregs. Study-wide points: In terms of TCR gene usage, tumor memory CD4+ T cells clustered together with blood and lymph node memory CD4+ cells, as well as with lymph node naive CD4+ cells.

The receptor's source is a female donor with breast cancer. Sequencing was done on a sample of naive CD4+ T cells sorted from blood. Subset specified: naive CD4+ T cells, CD4+CD45RA+CD25-.

The chain's CDR3 is CASKLGSTGYGYTF. DNA of the CDR3: TGTGCCAGCAAATTAGGGTCGACAGGGTATGGCTACACCTTC. The chain recombines TRBV12-3 or TRBV12-4 with TRBJ1-2; 7 nucleotides line up with TRBD1. J gave up 5 bases and V 7 bases, and 10 bases lay outside the gene matches. The CDR3 sequence is 14 residues long.